The 20 T cell receptor beta chains below were found in one sample sequenced in a study of blood T cell repertoires in COVID-19. The assay was immunoSEQ multiplex PCR, and TCRdb's table has in-frame clones only and misses some. The data show about 220,000 clones, 65% to 85% seen once. Sequenced sample: PBMCs or T cells enriched from blood (not recorded which). The receptors derive from a woman aged 55-70 years who had recovered from COVID-19.

The chain combines TRBV5-6 with TRBJ2-1; maybe TRBD1 (5 bases). Germline V gene sequence: CDR1 SGHDT, CDR2 YYEEEE. This CDR3 comprises 16 residues. V was cut by 4 bases and J by 4 bases, with 18 bases left in between. CDR3 in amino acids: CASSTSRGPPYNEQFF. For the CDR3, the DNA is TGTGCCAGCAGCACATCAAGGGGCCCGCCGTACAATGAGCAGTTCTTC.

The chain recombines TRBV5-1 with TRBJ2-5, with 13 bases lining up with TRBD2. This CDR3 has 17 residues. Trimming at V came to 0 bases and at J to 7 bases, leaving 9 bases not matched to a gene. CDR1 SGHRS and CDR2 YFSETQ come from the germline V gene. CDR3 in DNA: TGCGCCAGCAGCTTGGGGACTAGCGGGGGCGCGACCGGGACCCAGTACTTC. Amino acids: CASSLGTSGGATGTQYF. The entire variable domain, with the rest obtained from reference TRBV5-1 and TRBJ2-5, is as follows: KAGVTQTPRYLIKTRGQQVTLSCSPISGHRSVSWYQQTPGQGLQFLFEYFSETQRNKGNFPGRFSGRQFSNSRSEMNVSTLELGDSALYLCASSLGTSGGATGTQYFGPGTRLLVL.

This clone was picked up a small number of times. The rearrangement uses TRBV5-1 and TRBJ1-3; no reliable D call. V lost 6 bases, J lost 3 bases, and 16 bases lay in between. Germline V CDR1 and CDR2: SGHRS, YFSETQ. The CDR3 spans 15 residues. CDR3 DNA: TGCGCCAGCACTCTATCCCCCTCCCGTGGAAACACCATATATTTT. As protein: CASTLSPSRGNTIYF.

This clone was observed a handful of times. An end of the junction differs from the germline gene, which may be a read error. The CDR3 reads CASSFTESASKVF. The DNA of the CDR3 is TGTGCCAGCAGCTTTACGGAAAGCGCCTCGAAGGTGTTC. J is TRBJ2-7 and V is TRBV7-2; D is unresolved. Germline assignment: CDR1 SGHTA and CDR2 FQGNSA. The CDR3 loop spans 13 amino acids.

This chain joins TRBV7-2 and TRBJ2-7; D is perhaps TRBD1 (5 bases). This CDR3 is built from 17 residues. V lost 1 base, J lost 0 bases, and 16 bases lay in between. Germline V gene lookup returns CDR1 SGHTA and CDR2 FQGNSA. The CDR3 coding sequence is TGTGCCAGCAGCTTAGAGATGGGGCTAACCTCCTCCTACGAGCAGTACTTC. It translates to CASSLEMGLTSSYEQYF.

The CDR3, as DNA: TGTGCCAGTAGCGTCTCCATAGCGGGGGGCATGGATACGCAGTATTTT. Translation: CASSVSIAGGMDTQYF. The gene calls are TRBV19 and TRBJ2-3, with 10 bases fitting TRBD2. Looked up from germline, CDR1 is LNHDA and CDR2 is SQIVND (reference sequence). This CDR3 is built from 16 residues. V lost 6 bases and J lost 6; bases outside the gene matches: 12.

J is TRBJ2-2 and V is TRBV7-3; TRBD1 might be the D (5 bases). V dropped 2 bases and J dropped 4 bases, with 23 bases sitting between them. Germline loops: CDR1 SGHTA, CDR2 FQGTGA. The length of the CDR3 is 19 residues. The CDR3 nucleotides are TGTGCCAGCAGCTTAGACCGGGTACAGTTGGGGCAGACCACCGGGGAGCTGTTTTTT. Translation: CASSLDRVQLGQTTGELFF.

This clone was picked up a small number of times. The CDR3 DNA is TGTGCCAGTAGAGGTCAGCGGGATGCCAATGAGCAGTTCTTC. Translation: CASRGQRDANEQFF. The V gene is TRBV19, the J gene TRBJ2-1, with 7 bases matching TRBD2. Germline assignment: CDR1 LNHDA and CDR2 SQIVND (reference sequence). V shed 6 bases and J 6 bases; nucleotides not matched to a gene: 8. CDR3 length: 14 amino acids. Variable domain in full (rest from reference TRBV19 and TRBJ2-1): DGGITQSPKYLFRKEGQNVTLSCEQNLNHDAMYWYRQDPGQGLRLIYYSQIVNDFQKGDIAEGYSVSREKKESFPLTVTSAQKNPTAFYLCASRGQRDANEQFFGPGTRLTVL.

This chain links TRBV4-2 with TRBJ2-1; 7 positions agree with TRBD1. Germline CDR1 reads LGHNA; CDR2 reads YNFKEQ. The J segment lost 3 bases and the V segment lost 2 bases, leaving 7 bases of the junction unmatched. This CDR3 is built from 16 residues. The CDR3 region is CASSQPDRIDYNEQFF. The CDR3 DNA follows: TGTGCCAGCAGCCAACCGGACAGGATTGACTACAATGAGCAGTTCTTC.

This clone has just one count. V and J are TRBV18 and TRBJ2-1, with 11 positions matching TRBD1. The length of the CDR3 is 14 residues. The trim removed 2 bases at V and 9 bases at J, leaving 3 bases unmatched. The germline V gene encodes CDR1 KGHSH and CDR2 LQKENI. The CDR3 DNA is TGTGCCAGCTCACCAGGACAGGGGGCGAGTGAGCAGTTCTTC. Its protein product is CASSPGQGASEQFF.

This chain joins TRBV6-5 and TRBJ2-1, with TRBD2 identical over 7 bases. In germline, CDR1 is MNHEY, CDR2 SVGAGI. J gave up 8 bases and V 10 bases, and 11 bases lay outside the gene matches. The CDR3 sequence is 13 residues long. This CDR3 reads CATHRGGRDEQFF. The CDR3 DNA follows: TGTGCCACCCACCGGGGAGGGCGGGATGAGCAGTTCTTC.

The gene calls are TRBV7-2 and TRBJ2-1, with TRBD2 matching 7 bases. Germline assignment: CDR1 SGHTA and CDR2 FQGNSA. V shed 1 base, J shed 7 bases, and the junction held 7 bases outside the gene matches. The CDR3 spans 15 residues. CDR3 coding DNA: TGTGCCAGCAGCTTAGACCCGGGGGGATGGAATGAGCAGTTCTTC. Protein sequence: CASSLDPGGWNEQFF.

This clone has a handful of counts. This chain links TRBV5-5 with TRBJ1-3; a weak D match, TRBD1 (6 bases). Germline V gene sequence: CDR1 SGHKS, CDR2 YYEKEE (reference sequence). The CDR3 contains 15 residues. With 6 bases removed from V and 0 bases from J, the gap between germline ends came to 13 bases. CDR3 amino acids: CASTGGRSSGNTIYF. CDR3 sequence (DNA): TGTGCCAGCACCGGGGGGCGAAGCTCTGGAAACACCATATATTTT.

CDR3 nucleotide sequence: TGTGCCAGCAGCCCGAACAGGGAAGGTGAAAAACTGTTTTTT. Encoded protein: CASSPNREGEKLFF. The rearrangement uses TRBV5-6 and TRBJ1-4; D is perhaps TRBD1 (6 bases). Germline V gene lookup returns CDR1 SGHDT and CDR2 YYEEEE. V was pared by 4 bases and J by 7 bases, with 14 bases between. The CDR3 has 14 amino acids. The variable domain in full, completed from reference TRBV5-6 and TRBJ1-4, reads DAGVTQSPTHLIKTRGQQVTLRCSPKSGHDTVSWYQQALGQGPQFIFQYYEEEERQRGNFPDRFSGHQFPNYSSELNVNALLLGDSALYLCASSPNREGEKLFFGSGTQLSVL.

V and J are TRBV19 and TRBJ1-1, with TRBD1 matching over 9 bases. The J segment lost 2 bases and the V segment lost 5 bases, leaving 3 bases of the junction unmatched. CDR1 and CDR2 (germline): LNHDA, SQIVND (reference sequence). This CDR3 contains 14 residues. CDR3 in amino acids: CASSGTGTNTEAFF. The CDR3 DNA reads as TGTGCCAGTAGTGGGACAGGGACAAACACTGAAGCTTTCTTT.

The J gene is TRBJ1-2, the V gene TRBV2; 10 bases are a match to TRBD1. This CDR3 spans 19 amino acids. CDR1 is SNHLY, CDR2 FYNNEI, per germline. The V gene end was trimmed by 6 bases and the J gene end by 0 bases; junction bases not matched to a gene: 16. The CDR3 reads CASSSGTGARRTTNYGYTF. DNA for the CDR3: TGTGCCAGCAGCTCTGGGACAGGGGCCCGCCGAACGACTAACTATGGCTACACCTTC. The full variable domain, with the rest looked up from reference TRBV2 and TRBJ1-2, is EPEVTQTPSHQVTQMGQEVILRCVPISNHLYFYWYRQILGQKVEFLVSFYNNEISEKSEIFDDQFSVERPDGSNFTLKIRSTKLEDSAMYFCASSSGTGARRTTNYGYTFGSGTRLTVV.

The J gene is TRBJ2-7, the V gene TRBV6-5; 8 positions agree with TRBD2. Germline CDR1 MNHEY, CDR2 SVGAGI. The V gene end was trimmed by 7 bases and the J gene end by 4 bases; junction bases not matched to a gene: 12. The CDR3 loop spans 15 amino acids. The CDR3 DNA reads TGTGCCAGCACGGTCCGGGGCGGGAGGTCGTACGAGCAGTACTTC. Protein sequence: CASTVRGGRSYEQYF.

This clone has a handful of counts. The chain has TRBV7-9 and TRBJ2-1; TRBD2 matches 10 bases. CDR3 length equals 16 residues. Per germline, CDR1 SEHNR and CDR2 FQNEAQ (reference sequence). Trimming took 5 bases from V and 7 from J; bases not matched to a gene: 11. The CDR3 coding sequence is TGTGCCAGCAGCCTTTTCGGGACTAGCGAACGGAATGAGCAGTTCTTC. It is translated as CASSLFGTSERNEQFF.

This chain joins TRBV7-2 and TRBJ1-4; D is undetermined. The V end was cut by 4 bases, the J end by 8 bases, with 26 bases between. This CDR3 has 18 amino acids. Germline CDR1 SGHTA, CDR2 FQGNSA. CDR3 sequence: CASSYELTPRGSEEKLFF. The CDR3 nucleotides are TGTGCCAGCAGCTACGAACTCACCCCCCGGGGTAGTGAAGAAAAACTGTTTTTT.

V and J are TRBV11-3 and TRBJ2-3; possibly TRBD1 for D (6 bases). The CDR3 spans 15 residues. The V and J ends lost 1 base and 0 bases respectively, with 8 bases between them. CDR1 is SGHNT, CDR2 YENEEA, per germline. In DNA form, the CDR3 reads TGTGCCAGCAGCTTAGGGGGGCGGAGCACAGATACGCAGTATTTT. This gives the protein CASSLGGRSTDTQYF.